This T cell receptor beta chain comes out of a study of memory CD4+ T cells and cytomegalovirus serostatus. The sort gate was single viable CD3+CD4+CD8-CD45RO+ cells for memory CD4+ T cells. After thawing, CD4+ T cells were positively selected. With 2 bases removed from V and 8 bases from J, the gap between germline ends came to 4 bases. In germline, CDR1 is MNHNY, CDR2 SVGAGI (reference sequence). CDR3 size: 11 residues. Sequenced by immunoSEQ multiplex PCR; TCRdb stores in-frame clones only, minus some. The sample contains roughly 60,000 clones, around 80% of which appear only once. The sample was memory CD4+ T cells from blood. The genes are TRBV6-6 and TRBJ2-4; D uncertain. This TCR derives from an adult in good health and CMV-seronegative. The CDR3 nucleotides read TGTGCCAGCAGTTACACAGACATTCAGTACTTC. Translating it yields CASSYTDIQYF.